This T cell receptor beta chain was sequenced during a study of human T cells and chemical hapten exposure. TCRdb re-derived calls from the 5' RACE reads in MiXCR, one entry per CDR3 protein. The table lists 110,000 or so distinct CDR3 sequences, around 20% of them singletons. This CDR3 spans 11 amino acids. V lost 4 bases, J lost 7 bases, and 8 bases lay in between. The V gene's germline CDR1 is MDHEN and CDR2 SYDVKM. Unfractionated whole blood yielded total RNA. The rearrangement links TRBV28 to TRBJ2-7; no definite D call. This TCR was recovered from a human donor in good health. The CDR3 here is CASSWAVEQYF. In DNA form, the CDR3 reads TGTGCCAGCAGTTGGGCCGTGGAGCAGTACTTC.